These 8 T cell receptor beta chains were sequenced from one sample in a study of OX40 agonist ivuxolimab in advanced cancers. Generated by immunoSEQ multiplex PCR, the TCRdb table keeps only in-frame clones and is missing some. The data hold 50,000 or so clones, with 84% observed a single time. Sequencing was performed on CD4+ or CD8+ T cells sorted from blood, taken in a trial of the OX40 agonist ivuxolimab. The receptor source for this set is an adult with an advanced solid tumor such as melanoma, head and neck, liver or kidney cancer.

This chain connects TRBV18 to TRBJ2-7, with TRBD1 matching over 7 bases. The CDR3 contains 14 residues. Looked up from germline, CDR1 is KGHSH and CDR2 is LQKENI. J gave up 1 base and V 3 bases, and 3 bases lay outside the gene matches. CDR3 sequence reads: CASSPGTDSYEQYF. CDR3 coding DNA: TGTGCCAGCTCACCCGGGACAGATTCCTACGAGCAGTACTTC.

V gene TRBV29-1 combines with J gene TRBJ2-7, with 12 bases lining up with TRBD2. Looked up from germline, CDR1 is SQVTM and CDR2 is ANQGSEA. This CDR3 region has 16 residues. The ends lost 4 bases at V and 4 bases at J; junction bases unmatched: 11. The CDR3, as DNA: TGCAGCGTTGGGAAACGACTAGCGGGAGTGGGTTACGAGCAGTACTTC. Amino acids: CSVGKRLAGVGYEQYF.

The chain is built from TRBV27 and TRBJ2-2, with 8 bases that match TRBD1. Unmatched junction bases numbered 5, after V lost 7 bases and J lost 7 bases. The CDR3 has 13 amino acids. CDR1 and CDR2 (germline): MNHEY, SMNVEV (reference sequence). Here the CDR3 reads CASTQGAGGELFF. The CDR3 coding sequence is TGTGCCAGCACCCAGGGGGCGGGCGGGGAGCTGTTTTTT.

The chain links TRBV15 to TRBJ2-3; a possible D gene is TRBD1 (6 bases). Germline lookup yields CDR1 LNHNV and CDR2 YYDKDF (reference sequence). CDR3 length: 19 amino acids. Trimming took 0 bases from V and 2 from J, leaving 21 bases between them. CDR3 in DNA: TGTGCCACCAGCAGAGATTCTCTCCCCGGGACACCGCACACAGATACGCAGTATTTT. Its protein product is CATSRDSLPGTPHTDTQYF.

This clone has a handful of counts. This rearrangement joins TRBV15 to TRBJ2-3; 9 bases map to TRBD2. From germline, CDR1 is LNHNV and CDR2 YYDKDF (reference sequence). This CDR3 comprises 18 residues. Germline trimming cut 0 bases from V and 2 bases from J; bases unmatched to any gene: 9. CDR3 nucleotides: TGTGCCACCAGCAGAGATGGATTTAGCGGGGGAAACACAGATACGCAGTATTTT. Translation: CATSRDGFSGGNTDTQYF. Combining the CDR3 with reference TRBV15 and TRBJ2-3 gives the whole variable domain DAMVIQNPRYQVTQFGKPVTLSCSQTLNHNVMYWYQQKSSQAPKLLFHYYDKDFNNEADTPDNFQSRRPNTSFCFLDIRSPGLGDTAMYLCATSRDGFSGGNTDTQYFGPGTRLTVL.

J is TRBJ1-2 and V is TRBV4-1; D ambiguous. In germline, CDR1 is MGHRA, CDR2 YSYEKL. The CDR3 has 16 amino acids. The V gene lost 0 bases and the J gene lost 8 bases, with 19 bases spanning the gap. The CDR3 region has the DNA TGCGCCAGCAGCCAAGAAGATGGGCGAAAGGCTCGGGGCTACACCTTC. It yields the protein CASSQEDGRKARGYTF.

This chain links TRBV6-1 with TRBJ1-3; 9 bases map to TRBD1. The V segment lost 1 base and the J segment 7 bases; nucleotides outside the gene matches: 8. This CDR3 has 16 amino acids. Germline lookup yields CDR1 MNHNS and CDR2 SASEGT. The CDR3 region is CASSEEGTGMRNTIYF. CDR3 DNA sequence: TGTGCCAGCAGTGAAGAAGGGACAGGGATGAGGAACACCATATATTTT.

This chain joins TRBV7-6 and TRBJ1-4; the D is unclear. The germline gives CDR1 SGHVS, CDR2 FNYEAQ. With 3 bases removed from V and 0 bases from J, the gap between germline ends came to 8 bases. This CDR3 spans 15 amino acids. The CDR3 loop reads CASSLNHATNEKLFF. CDR3 nucleotide sequence: TGTGCCAGCAGCTTGAACCATGCAACTAATGAAAAACTGTTTTTT.